These T cell receptor beta chains were read from a single sample in a study of tumor-infiltrating lymphocytes in oesophageal squamous cell carcinoma. TCRdb ran MiXCR on the PCR reads and lists one entry per CDR3 protein. The sample carries around 20,000 distinct CDR3 sequences, around two fifths recorded once. The sequencing input was normal esophageal tissue next to the tumor. The receptors were gathered from a male donor with esophageal squamous cell carcinoma. CDR3s include the opening cysteine and the closing phenylalanine or tryptophan. Each record gives: J gene, CDR3 length, D gene, clone size, V gene, CDR3 protein, CDR3 DNA. D genes are given only for firm matches. Clone size is given for some rows only: seen once, a few or many times, or a class if the clone is expanded.

TRBJ2-1	15	-	-	TRBV7-4	CASRKGGSSYNEQFF	TGTGCCAGCAGAAAGGGGGGGAGCTCCTACAATGAGCAGTTCTTC
TRBJ2-1	14	TRBD2	-	TRBV7-3	CASSITGGSNEQFF	TGTGCCAGCAGCATTACCGGCGGGAGCAATGAGCAGTTCTTC
TRBJ2-5	11	-	many	TRBV6-6	CASSSRQAQYF	TGTGCCAGCAGTTCTCGACAGGCGCAGTACTTC
TRBJ2-4	13	-	-	TRBV7-3	CASSWDSNNEQYF	TGTGCCAGCAGCTGGGACTCCAACAATGAGCAGTACTTC
TRBJ2-1	15	-	few	TRBV7-6	CASSLRAVAYNEQFF	TGTGCCAGCAGCTTAAGGGCTGTCGCCTACAATGAGCAGTTCTTC
TRBJ2-2	14	-	many	TRBV27	CASSLQANTGELFF	TGTGCCAGCAGTCTACAAGCGAACACCGGGGAGCTGTTTTTT
TRBJ2-1	16	TRBD2	many	TRBV5-5	CASSSWTSRIYNEQFF	TGTGCCAGCAGCTCCTGGACTAGCAGGATCTACAATGAGCAGTTCTTC
TRBJ2-2	16	TRBD2	medium-sized	TRBV7-6	CASSKGLAELTGELFF	TGTGCCAGCAGCAAGGGACTAGCGGAGCTCACCGGGGAGCTGTTTTTT
TRBJ2-7	14	-	many	TRBV7-9	CASRPNSGYNEQYF	TGTGCCAGCAGGCCCAATAGCGGTTACAATGAGCAGTACTTC
TRBJ2-3	15	TRBD2	-	TRBV20-1	CSAPVAGDVRDTQYF	TGCAGTGCTCCAGTAGCGGGAGACGTCAGAGATACGCAGTATTTT
TRBJ2-5	15	TRBD1	many	TRBV25-1	CASSEWDRGLETQYF	TGTGCCAGCAGTGAATGGGACAGGGGGCTTGAGACCCAGTACTTC
TRBJ2-1	15	-	-	TRBV27	CASSPDVGGTSEQFF	TGTGCCAGCAGCCCGGACGTAGGGGGGACCTCCGAGCAGTTCTTC
TRBJ2-5	13	TRBD1	-	TRBV7-6	CASRPSGGETQYF	TGTGCCAGTAGACCCTCAGGGGGAGAGACCCAGTACTTC
TRBJ2-1	13	TRBD2	many	TRBV28	CASRLAGANEQFF	TGTGCCAGCAGACTAGCGGGAGCGAATGAGCAGTTCTTC
TRBJ2-7	14	-	many	TRBV6-2/TRBV6-3	CASSYTRANYEQYF	TGTGCCAGCAGTTACACCAGGGCCAACTACGAGCAGTACTTC
TRBJ2-1	15	TRBD2	-	TRBV15	CATSRASGGANEQFF	TGTGCCACCAGCAGAGCTAGCGGGGGGGCCAATGAGCAGTTCTTC
TRBJ1-1	13	-	many	TRBV6-6	CASSYFKNTEAFF	TGTGCCAGCAGTTACTTTAAGAACACTGAAGCTTTCTTT
TRBJ2-7	17	TRBD1	many	TRBV6-1	CASSFRTGGARTYEQYF	TGTGCCAGCAGTTTTCGGACAGGGGGCGCGAGAACCTACGAGCAGTACTTC
TRBJ1-2	13	-	many	TRBV10-2	CASSDRWNYGYTF	TGCGCCAGCAGTGACCGGTGGAACTATGGCTACACCTTC
TRBJ1-1	11	-	-	TRBV28	CATRGRPEAFF	TGTGCCACCAGGGGACGCCCTGAAGCTTTCTTT
TRBJ2-5	13	-	-	TRBV10-1	CASSELEWETQYF	TGCGCCAGCAGTGAGTTGGAGTGGGAGACCCAGTACTTC
TRBJ1-1	14	TRBD1	many	TRBV28	CAILRGTGGTEAFF	TGTGCCATCCTGCGCGGGACAGGGGGCACTGAAGCTTTCTTT
TRBJ2-5	14	-	many	TRBV11-2	CASSIGQTEETQYF	TGTGCCAGCAGCATTGGACAGACTGAAGAGACCCAGTACTTC
TRBJ2-7	15	-	-	TRBV7-6	CASSSWGHRGSPLHF	TGTGCCAGCAGCTCCTGGGGGCACCGGGGTTCACCCCTCCACTTC
TRBJ2-5	14	-	-	TRBV4-1	CASSQVGFQETQYF	TGCGCCAGCAGCCAAGTGGGGTTTCAAGAGACCCAGTACTTC
TRBJ1-1	13	TRBD1	many	TRBV12-3/TRBV12-4	CASSWTGSGEAFF	TGTGCCAGCAGTTGGACAGGATCAGGTGAAGCTTTCTTT
TRBJ2-5	13	-	many	TRBV6-1	CASRPLAGETQYF	TGTGCCAGCAGACCACTAGCTGGAGAGACCCAGTACTTC
TRBJ2-1	10	-	-	TRBV10-2	CATRGNEQFF	TGCGCCACCCGGGGCAATGAGCAGTTCTTC